Sequencing of this TCR beta chain was carried out in a study of T-cell reconstitution after alpha-beta-depleted transplantation in children. Study observations and caveats: T-cell counts and diversity at one year post-transplant came mainly from newly produced T cells.

TCRbeta library construction was performed incorporating unique molecular identifiers. TCRdb ran MiXCR on the PCR reads and lists one entry per CDR3 protein. The sample consists of roughly 790,000 distinct CDR3 sequences, approximately 15% of them appearing once. This clonotype was found a few times. Antigen specificity is unknown. There are 14 residues in the CDR3. V was pared by 0 bases and J by 6 bases, with 10 bases between. Germline V gene data show CDR1 as SGHDT and CDR2 as YYEEEE. Sequenced material: PBMCs, mostly from graft donor cells, taken 360 days after TCRalphabeta/CD19-depleted stem cell transplant. The source of this sequence is a male patient aged 10-17 years who had a stem cell transplant for acute lymphoblastic leukemia, so the T cells may come from the graft donor. The chain uses TRBV5-6 and TRBJ2-1; D gene ambiguous. The CDR3 DNA follows: TGTGCCAGCAGCTTGGTCTGGGTTGGCAATGAGCAGTTCTTC. Translation: CASSLVWVGNEQFF.